The clone carrying this TCR beta chain was detected a few times. The antigen is not known. The sample comes from a study of T cells after posttransplantation cyclophosphamide. Regarding the study as a whole: Recipient CMV seropositivity and CMV reactivation strongly tracked TRB clonality. Later post-transplant blood repertoires were often dominated by donor CD8+ memory clones.

This CDR3 has 15 amino acids. V was pared by 3 bases and J by 6 bases, with 6 bases of the junction left unmatched. The germline V gene encodes CDR1 LNHDA and CDR2 SQIVND (reference sequence). TCRdb's table, derived via immunoSEQ multiplex PCR, lists solely in-frame clones and lacks some. The sample records tens of thousands of clones, 85% to 90% being singletons. This TCR was recovered from a young man with a blood cancer, CMV-positive, and with a related stem cell donor. This chain joins TRBV19 and TRBJ2-3, with TRBD2 identical over 10 bases. Sequences were obtained from PBMCs. CDR3 DNA: TGTGCCAGTAGTATTCTAGCGGGGGCCCCGGATACGCAGTATTTT. This codes for CASSILAGAPDTQYF.